This TCR beta chain was documented in a study of T cells after yellow fever vaccination. Study details: SMART-Seq v4 Ultra Low Input prepared the low-cell-number fractions.

UMIs and a universal primer site were added when TCR cDNA was made by 5'RACE template switching. TCRdb itself ran the 5' RACE reads through MiXCR, one entry per CDR3 protein. The sample has approximately 550,000 distinct CDR3 sequences; 19% are singletons. Study outcomes and limitations: Most clones from primary vaccination resurfaced after the booster (roughly 96% CD4, approximately 88% CD8).

The CDR3 covers 15 residues. The ends were cut back, 6 bases at V and 4 bases at J, with 18 bases in the middle. On this clonotype itself: Its antigen is unknown.

The material sequenced was PBMCs, taken 15 days after the yellow fever booster vaccination. The V gene is TRBV12-3 or TRBV12-4, the J gene TRBJ2-5; D possibly uses TRBD1 or TRBD2 (5 bases each). The TCR was taken from a man between 25 and 39 years old who received the YFV17D yellow fever vaccine. The CDR3 DNA follows: TGTGCCAGCAGCCTAACCGGGGTAGGGGCAGAGACCCAGTACTTC. Translated, it gives CASSLTGVGAETQYF.